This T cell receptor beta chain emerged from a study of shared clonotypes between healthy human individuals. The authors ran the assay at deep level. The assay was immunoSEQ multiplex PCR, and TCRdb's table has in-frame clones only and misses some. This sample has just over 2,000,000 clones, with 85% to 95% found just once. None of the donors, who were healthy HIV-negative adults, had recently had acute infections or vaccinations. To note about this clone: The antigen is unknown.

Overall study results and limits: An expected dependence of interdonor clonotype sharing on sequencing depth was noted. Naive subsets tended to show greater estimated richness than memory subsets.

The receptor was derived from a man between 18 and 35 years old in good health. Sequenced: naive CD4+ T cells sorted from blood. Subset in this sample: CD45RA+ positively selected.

The chain's CDR3 is CASSQSKWRGDYEQYF. The CDR3 region has the DNA TGTGCCAGCAGCCAGTCAAAATGGCGGGGGGACTACGAGCAGTACTTC. V gene TRBV28 combines with J gene TRBJ2-7; 8 bases match TRBD2. The trim removed 6 bases at V and 3 bases at J, leaving 13 bases unmatched. The CDR3 has 16 amino acids. Germline values: CDR1 MDHEN, CDR2 SYDVKM.